A single sample is the source of the 18 T cell receptor beta chains below, sequenced in a study of tumor-infiltrating lymphocytes in primary liver carcinoma. Total RNA and DNA came together from roughly 20-30 mg of bulk tissue without cell sorting. Synthesis of TCR beta cDNA was carried out from about 540 ng total RNA with a constant-region primer. Nested multiplex PCR, run for three rounds with slightly modified ARM-PCR, yielded TCR beta libraries. Forward primers for TRBV1-TRBV30 and a C-beta reverse primer served the first two PCR rounds, at roughly 10 cycles each. TCRdb analysed the multiplex PCR reads with MiXCR anew, one entry per CDR3 protein. Of 90,000 to 150,000 distinct CDR3 sequences in the sample, around 60% were seen once. Sequencing was carried out using liver tumor tissue from sampling region 1. Subset denoted: tumor region T1, superior pole. All receptors come from a woman aged 55 to 70 with primary liver carcinoma and hepatitis B virus infection.

As to this clonotype: The germline gene is not matched at one end of the junction; a read error may be the cause. The chain recombines TRBV14 with TRBJ2-3, with D possibly being TRBD1 (5 bases). The CDR3 covers 13 residues. Per germline, CDR1 SGHDN and CDR2 FVKESK. The CDR3 here is CASSPWGTDTQFF. CDR3 DNA: TGTGCCAGCAGCCCCTGGGGCACAGATACGCAGTTTTTT.

About this clonotype itself: This sequence may be a read error, since a much larger clone differs from it by one base. This sequence joins TRBV6-1 and TRBJ1-2, with unresolved D. The CDR3 is made up of 16 amino acids. Looked up from germline, CDR1 is MNHNS and CDR2 is SASEGT. CDR3 in DNA: TGTGCCAGCAGTGAAGTAGTGGCAGGATATAACTATGGCTACTCCTTC. Its protein is CASSEVVAGYNYGYSF.

The chain couples TRBV7-8 to TRBJ2-4; 9 nucleotides line up with TRBD2. The CDR3 has 16 residues. Germline V gene lookup returns CDR1 SGHVS and CDR2 FQNEAQ. This CDR3 is CTSSLLGGRAENIQYF. DNA of the CDR3: TGTACTAGCAGCTTATTGGGCGGGAGGGCCGAGAACATTCAGTACTTC.

The gene calls are TRBV20-1 and TRBJ1-6; unclear D gene. This CDR3 is 16 amino acids long. V was trimmed by 2 bases and J by 14 bases, leaving 25 bases between them. Germline V gene data show CDR1 as DFQATT and CDR2 as SNEGSKA (reference sequence). Written as DNA, the CDR3 is TGCAGTGCTAGACCCCCAGGCGAGCTCCGCGATTTTGCCCTCCACTTT. This codes for CSARPPGELRDFALHF.

The sample holds many counts of this clonotype. The chain joins TRBV6-1 to TRBJ2-5; 14 bases are shared with TRBD2. This CDR3 is built from 16 residues. Germline V gene data show CDR1 as MNHNS and CDR2 as SASEGT. With V trimmed by 4 bases and J by 9 bases, 10 bases remained unmatched. The CDR3 bases are TGTGCCAGCAGTGGCCCAAGACTAGCGGGAGGGAGGGCCCAGTACTTC. Protein: CASSGPRLAGGRAQYF.

Worth noting for this clonotype: Sequence at one end of the junction differs from germline and may be a read error. The gene calls are TRBV29-1 and TRBJ2-1; either TRBD1 or TRBD2 may supply D (5 bases each). The germline CDR1 and CDR2 sequences are SQVTM and ANQGSEA. CDR3 length: 14 residues. The CDR3 reads CSIETHGGYDEQFF. CDR3 in DNA: TGCAGCATTGAGACTCATGGGGGTTATGATGAGCAGTTCTTC.

With respect to this clonotype: It may be a read error: a sequence one base away is much more abundant. This chain connects TRBV28 to TRBJ1-6; D call uncertain. V dropped 5 bases and J dropped 7 bases, with 12 bases sitting between them. The CDR3 has 14 amino acids. Germline V gene sequence: CDR1 MDHEN, CDR2 SYDVKM. The CDR3 sequence: CASSHGRENSPLHF. The CDR3 coding sequence is TGTGCCAGCAGTCATGGACGGGAGAATTCACCCCTCCACTTT.

This clonotype was counted a single time. A read error may account for a junction end that differs from germline. The V gene is TRBV4-2, the J gene TRBJ2-7; 7 bases align to TRBD1. This CDR3 has 15 residues. The germline gives CDR1 LGHNA, CDR2 YNFKEQ. This chain's CDR3 is CACSQSGQDPYEQYF. In nucleotides, the CDR3 is TGTGCCTGCAGCCAAAGCGGACAGGATCCCTACGAGCAGTACTTC.

The chain carries TRBV7-8 and TRBJ2-5; TRBD2 agrees at 10 bases. There are 16 residues in the CDR3. CDR1 and CDR2 (germline): SGHVS, FQNEAQ. V was pared by 2 bases and J by 1 base, with 4 bases of the junction left unmatched. The CDR3 protein is CASSLWASGSQETQYF. The CDR3 DNA sequence: TGTGCCAGCAGCTTATGGGCTAGCGGGAGCCAAGAGACCCAGTACTTC.

With regard to this clonotype: An end of the junction does not agree with germline; a read error may underlie this. V usage is TRBV11-2 and J usage is TRBJ2-5; 9 nucleotides match TRBD1. The CDR3 consists of 14 residues. Germline lookup yields CDR1 SGHAT and CDR2 FQNNGV. The CDR3 sequence is CASSPDLGTGLEYF. The CDR3 DNA sequence: TGTGCGAGCAGCCCGGATCTGGGGACAGGGCTTGAGTACTTC.

The DNA of the CDR3 is TGTGCCAGCAGCTTCGTACTAAGGCGCACAGATACGCAGTATTTT. Translating it yields CASSFVLRRTDTQYF. The chain recombines TRBV11-2 with TRBJ2-3; no reliable D call. The CDR3 is made up of 15 amino acids. V was trimmed by 3 bases and J by 1 base, leaving 11 bases between them. Germline CDR1 SGHAT, CDR2 FQNNGV.

Concerning this clonotype itself: A much larger clonotype is one base distant, so this may be a read error. The rearrangement uses TRBV29-1 and TRBJ2-1; perhaps TRBD1 as D (6 bases). Germline values: CDR1 SQVTM, CDR2 ANQGSEA. This CDR3 has 15 amino acids. This CDR3 reads CSAQIRGSSCNEQFF. CDR3 DNA sequence: TGCAGCGCTCAAATCAGGGGAAGCTCCTGCAATGAGCAGTTCTTC.

In this sample, this clonotype turned up many times. This sequence may be a read error, since a much larger clone differs from it by one base. V gene TRBV5-1 combines with J gene TRBJ1-1, with TRBD1 matching 7 bases. Germline CDR1 SGHRS, CDR2 YFSETQ. J lost 1 base, V lost 2 bases, and 2 bases had no gene match. There are 14 residues in the CDR3. CDR3 region: CASSFGTANTEAFF. CDR3 nucleotides: TGCGCCAGCAGCTTCGGGACAGCGAACACTGAAGCTTTCTTT.

As to this clonotype: A much larger clone lies one base from this, so it may be a read error. The chain uses TRBV4-1 and TRBJ2-1; the D gene is possibly TRBD2 (5 bases). The germline V gene has CDR1 MGHRA and CDR2 YSYEKL. The ends were cut back, 6 bases at V and 12 bases at J, with 24 bases in the middle. The CDR3 runs 15 residues. The CDR3 reads CASSPTDSRSVGQFF. The CDR3, as DNA: TGCGCCAGCAGTCCCACGGACTCGAGAAGCGTTGGGCAGTTCTTC.

Points on this clonotype: This clone may be a read error of a much larger clone one base away. The chain has TRBV4-2 and TRBJ2-7, with D perhaps TRBD2 (5 bases). The CDR3 is 15 residues long. Trimming cost V 4 bases and J 0 bases, with 13 bases left between them. CDR1 LGHNA and CDR2 YNFKEQ come from the germline V gene. CDR3: CASSPLAWASYEQYF. The CDR3 DNA reads as TGTGCCAGCAGCCCGTTAGCGTGGGCCTCCTACGAGCAGTACTTC.

As to this clonotype: One end of the junction varies from germline; a read error may be responsible. The chain links TRBV5-8 to TRBJ2-2; TRBD1 is a possible D gene (6 bases). The CDR3 sequence is 15 residues long. Per germline, CDR1 SGHTS and CDR2 YDEGEE. The CDR3 is CASSLGSGGTGVLFF. In nucleotides, the CDR3 is TGTGCCAGCAGCTTGGGCAGTGGGGGCACCGGGGTGCTGTTTTTT.

This chain links TRBV12-3 or TRBV12-4 with TRBJ1-1; perhaps TRBD1 as D (6 bases). CDR3 length equals 16 residues. The V gene lost 6 bases and the J gene lost 5 bases, with 22 bases spanning the gap. The CDR3 bases are TGTGCCAGCAGGGGGGGGCGCGGTATGCAAGAGACTGAAGCTTTCTTT. It specifies CASRGGRGMQETEAFF.

The genes are TRBV11-2 and TRBJ2-3, with 13 bases lining up with TRBD2. Trimming at V came to 5 bases and at J to 7 bases, leaving 9 bases not matched to a gene. Germline V gene sequence: CDR1 SGHAT, CDR2 FQNNGV. The CDR3 has 16 amino acids. The CDR3 protein is CASSLRLAGGINTQYF. DNA for the CDR3: TGTGCCAGCAGCCTCCGACTAGCGGGAGGAATCAATACGCAGTATTTT.